Shown below are 12 T cell receptor beta chains from a single sample sequenced in a study of blood T cell repertoires in COVID-19. Clones were read by immunoSEQ multiplex PCR, and TCRdb kept only the in-frame ones, dropping some. There are hundreds of thousands of clones in the sample; 85% to 90% occur only once, and 15% to 18% lies in the top ten. The sample was PBMCs or T cells enriched from blood (not recorded which). The receptors derive from a man aged 18 to 35 who had recovered from COVID-19.

The gene calls are TRBV13 and TRBJ1-2; D remains unclear. CDR3 length: 12 residues. Per the germline V gene, CDR1 is PRHDT and CDR2 is FYEKMQ (reference sequence). With 6 bases removed from V and 8 bases from J, the gap between germline ends came to 13 bases. CDR3 DNA sequence: TGTGCCAGCAGTCGGGGAGATTGGGGCTACACCTTC. Protein: CASSRGDWGYTF.

This chain uses TRBV27 with TRBJ1-6; no clear D. The CDR3 covers 13 residues. From germline, CDR1 is MNHEY and CDR2 SMNVEV (reference sequence). The V and J ends lost 2 bases and 9 bases respectively, with 8 bases between them. CDR3 nucleotide sequence: TGTGCCAGCAGTTTAACCCCCGGTTCACCCCTCCACTTT. This encodes CASSLTPGSPLHF.

The V gene is TRBV11-2, the J gene TRBJ2-3, with D perhaps TRBD2 (6 bases). The CDR3 sequence is 14 residues long. Germline-derived CDR1 and CDR2 are SGHAT and FQNNGV. Trimming cost V 4 bases and J 4 bases, with 12 bases left between them. DNA for the CDR3: TGTGCCAGCAGCTCTGGCGGGACGGCAGATACGCAGTATTTT. Its protein product is CASSSGGTADTQYF. The full variable domain, with the rest looked up from reference TRBV11-2 and TRBJ2-3, is EAGVAQSPRYKIIEKRQSVAFWCNPISGHATLYWYQQILGQGPKLLIQFQNNGVVDDSQLPKDRFSAERLKGVDSTLKIQPAKLEDSAVYLCASSSGGTADTQYFGPGTRLTVL.

The genes are TRBV4-1 and TRBJ2-7; 10 positions agree with TRBD1. The CDR3 runs 15 residues. The germline CDR1 and CDR2 sequences are MGHRA and YSYEKL. Trimming removed 7 bases from V and 3 bases from J; junction bases left unmatched: 9. The CDR3 region is CASTLGTGDLYEQYF. The CDR3 coding sequence is TGCGCCAGCACTCTCGGGACAGGGGACCTCTACGAGCAGTACTTC.

V gene TRBV2 combines with J gene TRBJ2-3, with D possibly TRBD2 on 6 matching bases. CDR1 is SNHLY, CDR2 FYNNEI, per germline. CDR3 length: 16 residues. The germline V and J ends were trimmed by 1 base and 0 bases, with 11 bases remaining between them. CDR3 nucleotide sequence: TGTGCCAGCAGTGAAGGTGGCGGGATTAGCACAGATACGCAGTATTTT. It translates to CASSEGGGISTDTQYF.

The chain links TRBV27 to TRBJ2-1, with 8 nucleotides matching TRBD2. With V trimmed by 4 bases and J by 0 bases, 5 bases remained unmatched. CDR1 and CDR2 (germline): MNHEY, SMNVEV (reference sequence). The CDR3 is 16 amino acids. CDR3 in amino acids: CASSSELAASYNEQFF. CDR3 DNA: TGTGCCAGCAGTTCCGAACTAGCGGCCTCCTACAATGAGCAGTTCTTC.

The chain uses TRBV27 and TRBJ1-1; D unresolved. The V gene's germline CDR1 is MNHEY and CDR2 SMNVEV (reference sequence). The CDR3 is 15 amino acids. The germline V and J ends were trimmed by 0 bases and 1 base, with 9 bases remaining between them. As DNA, the CDR3 is TGTGCCAGCAGTTTATCCCGAGAACCGAACACTGAAGCTTTCTTT. Its protein product is CASSLSREPNTEAFF.

V gene TRBV28 combines with J gene TRBJ2-6, with D possibly being TRBD1 (5 bases). V was shortened by 6 bases and J by 0 bases, with 15 bases between the two germline ends. This CDR3 contains 17 residues. Germline CDR1 reads MDHEN; CDR2 reads SYDVKM. CDR3 sequence: CASSPDSLTSGANVLTF. CDR3 sequence (DNA): TGTGCCAGCAGCCCTGACAGCCTAACCTCTGGGGCCAACGTCCTGACTTTC.

A remark on this clone: The CDR3 does not close with the conserved phenylalanine or tryptophan, likely indicating a read error. The CDR3 nucleotides are TGCGCCAGCAGCTTGGAAACCAGTCAGACTGAAGCTTTCCTT. Amino acids: CASSLETSQTEAFL. The chain links TRBV5-1 to TRBJ1-1; D gene unclear. The CDR3 length is 14 residues. V dropped 0 bases and J dropped 5 bases, with 11 bases sitting between them. CDR1 SGHRS and CDR2 YFSETQ come from the germline V gene.

The chain's CDR3 is CASSLDRGNGGYTF. CDR3 DNA: TGTGCCAGCAGCTTGGACAGGGGGAACGGCGGCTACACCTTC. The V gene is TRBV7-2, the J gene TRBJ1-2; 10 positions match TRBD1. The CDR3 sequence is 14 residues long. The germline V gene encodes CDR1 SGHTA and CDR2 FQGNSA. The V segment lost 3 bases and the J segment 8 bases; nucleotides outside the gene matches: 6.

The V gene is TRBV10-3, the J gene TRBJ2-3, with 7 bases aligning to TRBD1. This CDR3 has 15 amino acids. Unmatched junction bases numbered 6, after V lost 6 bases and J lost 0 bases. Germline values: CDR1 ENHRY, CDR2 SYGVKD. The CDR3 here is CAISLQGRSTDTQYF. The CDR3 DNA reads as TGTGCCATCAGCTTACAGGGGAGAAGCACAGATACGCAGTATTTT.

This clone was observed at least ten times. The chain has TRBV12-3 or TRBV12-4 and TRBJ1-5; 7 positions agree with TRBD1. J gave up 6 bases and V 7 bases, and 6 bases lay outside the gene matches. The length of the CDR3 is 13 residues. In DNA form, the CDR3 reads TGTGCCAGCACCTCCGCAGGGGGTCAGCCCCAGCATTTT. The encoded protein is CASTSAGGQPQHF.